This is a list of T cell receptor beta chains from one sample in a study of Ad26.COV2.S vaccination and SARS-CoV-2 variants. Method: immunoSEQ multiplex PCR; TCRdb's copy keeps in-frame clones and lacks some. Among some 480,000 clones listed, 87% were seen once. The specimen comprised peripheral blood, sampled in a trial of Ad26.COV2.S vaccine versus placebo. Receptors originate from a person aged 18-60 years who received the Ad26.COV2.S COVID-19 vaccine or a placebo. The CDR3 runs from the conserved cysteine through the conserved F or W. Each record gives: clone size, J gene, V gene, D gene, CDR3 protein, CDR3 DNA. The D gene is left open where the match is weak. The size entry is marked missing in some rows and otherwise reads once, few, many or a size class.

NA TRBJ2-1 TRBV24-1 TRBD2 CATSDDLAGWREQFF TGTGCCACCAGTGATGACCTAGCGGGGTGGCGTGAGCAGTTCTTC
NA TRBJ2-7 TRBV7-8 TRBD2 CASSAEGLLAYEQYF TGTGCCAGCAGTGCGGAGGGACTATTAGCCTACGAGCAGTACTTC
NA TRBJ2-2 TRBV7-8 TRBD2 CASSLGVAGVSTGELFF TGTGCCAGCAGCTTAGGGGTAGCGGGAGTTAGTACCGGGGAGCTGTTTTTT
NA TRBJ2-7 TRBV28 NA CASSLGGGGPLREQYF TGTGCCAGCAGTTTAGGAGGAGGTGGGCCCCTTCGGGAGCAGTACTTC
NA TRBJ2-7 TRBV6-5 NA CASSLADSYEQYF TGTGCCAGCAGCTTAGCGGACTCCTACGAGCAGTACTTC
NA TRBJ2-1 TRBV28 TRBD2 CASSSAGLAVNEQFF TGTGCCAGCAGTTCGGCGGGACTAGCGGTCAATGAGCAGTTCTTC
few TRBJ2-6 TRBV5-1 TRBD1 CASSLGTGASGANVLTF TGCGCCAGCAGCTTGGGGACAGGGGCATCAGGGGCCAACGTCCTGACTTTC
NA TRBJ2-6 TRBV19 NA CASSIITGGANVLTF TGTGCCAGTAGTATCATCACAGGGGGGGCCAACGTCCTGACTTTC
NA TRBJ1-1 TRBV7-2 NA CASSLLSGGTEAFF TGTGCCAGCAGCTTACTGTCTGGGGGCACTGAAGCTTTCTTT
NA TRBJ1-1 TRBV9 NA CASSPAGKWNEAFF TGTGCCAGCAGCCCAGCAGGGAAGTGGAATGAAGCTTTCTTT
once TRBJ1-1 TRBV5-1 NA CASSLRENTEAFF TGCGCCAGCAGCTTGCGGGAGAACACTGAAGCTTTCTTT
NA TRBJ1-2 TRBV6-5 NA CASSQFSGNYGYTF TGTGCCAGCAGCCAATTTAGCGGGAATTATGGCTACACCTTC
few TRBJ1-5 TRBV4-2 NA CASSQESIGDQPQHF TGTGCCAGCAGCCAAGAAAGCATCGGGGATCAGCCCCAGCATTTT
NA TRBJ2-7 TRBV5-5 NA CASSLAGYPRAYEQYF TGTGCCAGCAGCTTGGCCGGGTACCCTCGGGCCTACGAGCAGTACTTC
NA TRBJ2-6 TRBV28 NA CASSFIIGSSGANVLTF TGTGCCAGCAGTTTTATTATCGGGTCAAGCGGGGCCAACGTCCTGACTTTC
NA TRBJ2-7 TRBV19 TRBD2 CASSIRPSGIGVEQYF TGTGCCAGTAGTATTCGTCCTAGCGGGATTGGAGTGGAACAGTACTTC
NA TRBJ2-7 TRBV5-1 NA CASSPMGYEQYF TGCGCCAGCAGCCCGATGGGCTACGAGCAGTACTTC
NA TRBJ2-3 TRBV11-3 NA CASSFRGRADTQYF TGTGCCAGCAGCTTCCGAGGGCGGGCGGATACGCAGTATTTT
few TRBJ1-4 TRBV7-8 NA CASSSNPQVGEKLFF TGTGCCAGCAGCTCGAATCCACAGGTGGGGGAAAAACTGTTTTTT
NA TRBJ2-7 TRBV19 NA CASGRRETYEQYF TGTGCCAGCGGGCGACGGGAGACCTACGAGCAGTACTTC
once TRBJ2-3 TRBV4-1 TRBD2 CASSQQLATNTDTQYF TGCGCCAGCAGCCAACAACTAGCGACAAACACAGATACGCAGTATTTT
NA TRBJ2-5 TRBV28 TRBD1 CASSLSIQGGSGTQYF TGTGCCAGCAGTTTATCCATACAGGGGGGCTCTGGGACCCAGTACTTC
once TRBJ2-7 TRBV9 TRBD1 CASSVGQGAAYEQYF TGTGCCAGCAGCGTAGGGCAGGGGGCTGCCTACGAGCAGTACTTC
once TRBJ2-1 TRBV5-1 TRBD2 CASRRTSGRASEQFF TGCGCCAGCAGACGTACTAGCGGGAGGGCCTCTGAGCAGTTCTTC
NA TRBJ1-5 TRBV10-3 NA CAISEGYSNQPQHF TGTGCCATCAGTGAGGGTTATAGCAATCAGCCCCAGCATTTT
NA TRBJ2-3 TRBV5-4 TRBD2 CASSGLAGGSTQYF TGTGCCAGCAGCGGACTAGCGGGGGGATCAACGCAGTATTTT
NA TRBJ2-5 TRBV28 TRBD2 CASRTSQETQYF TGTGCCAGCCGGACTAGCCAAGAGACCCAGTACTTC
NA TRBJ1-4 TRBV9 NA CASSVAGLTNEKLFF TGTGCCAGCAGCGTAGCTGGTTTAACTAATGAAAAACTGTTTTTT
NA TRBJ2-1 TRBV11-3 TRBD2 CASSSTSGNEQFF TGTGCCAGCAGCTCGACTAGCGGCAATGAGCAGTTCTTC
NA TRBJ2-2 TRBV3-1/TRBV3-2 NA CASSQVAGGGTGELFF TGTGCCAGCAGCCAAGTAGCAGGGGGGGGCACCGGGGAGCTGTTTTTT
NA TRBJ1-2 TRBV19 NA CASSSRFSGYTF TGTGCCAGTAGTTCGCGGTTCAGCGGCTACACCTTC
NA TRBJ2-2 TRBV6-5 NA CASSYSLRSAGELFF TGTGCCAGCAGTTACTCGCTGCGTTCGGCCGGGGAGCTGTTTTTT
NA TRBJ1-2 TRBV24-1 NA CATSVGSYGYTF TGTGCCACCAGTGTTGGTTCGTATGGCTACACCTTC
NA TRBJ2-7 TRBV28 TRBD1 CASRFRDRVHEQYF TGTGCCAGCAGATTCCGGGACAGAGTCCACGAGCAGTACTTC
NA TRBJ2-1 TRBV5-1 NA CASSFLAGPNEQFF TGCGCCAGCAGCTTTTTGGCGGGACCCAATGAGCAGTTCTTC
NA TRBJ2-1 TRBV27 TRBD2 CASSLRREGYNEQFF TGTGCCAGCAGTTTACGGCGGGAGGGTTACAATGAGCAGTTCTTC
NA TRBJ1-4 TRBV6-5 NA CASSSGWGNEKLFF TGTGCCAGCAGTTCGGGCTGGGGGAATGAAAAACTGTTTTTT
NA TRBJ1-2 TRBV6-2/TRBV6-3 NA CASSPEQIRLLYGYTF TGTGCCAGCAGCCCAGAGCAGATCAGACTCCTCTATGGCTACACCTTC
NA TRBJ2-7 TRBV5-4 TRBD2 CASSLWGGSEQYF TGTGCCAGCAGCTTGTGGGGGGGTTCCGAGCAGTACTTC
NA TRBJ1-1 TRBV5-1 TRBD1 CASSLDRGSEAFF TGCGCCAGCAGCTTGGACAGGGGCTCTGAAGCTTTCTTT
NA TRBJ2-1 TRBV21-1 NA CASSKVRGGNNEQFF TGTGCCAGCAGCAAAGTGCGGGGGGGCAACAATGAGCAGTTCTTC
NA TRBJ2-7 TRBV5-1 NA CASSTGGVPVEQYF TGCGCCAGCAGCACGGGGGGCGTGCCAGTTGAGCAGTACTTC